This T cell receptor (beta chain) was documented in a study of OX40 agonist ivuxolimab in advanced cancers. Study-wide context: Patients were infused with ivuxolimab every 2 weeks at 0.01 to 10 mg/kg. Partial responses were achieved by three patients, of whom one had hepatocellular carcinoma and two had cutaneous melanoma.

Profiling relied on immunoSEQ multiplex PCR, and the TCRdb table lists in-frame clones only, not all of them. The profile shows tens of thousands of clones, 80% to 85% of them singletons. The length of the CDR3 is 14 residues. Germline-derived CDR1 and CDR2 are MNHEY and SVGAGI. Trimming pared 7 bases from V and 9 bases from J, leaving 19 bases between. Patients were excluded for autoimmune disease history or systemic immunosuppression. Overall study results and limits: At 0.1-3.0 mg/kg, partial responders had clonal expansion among the lowest observed.

On this clone: Antigen specificity is unknown.

Sequencing used CD4+ or CD8+ T cells sorted from blood, obtained in a trial of the OX40 agonist ivuxolimab. The chain joins TRBV6-5 to TRBJ2-1; D possibly corresponds to TRBD2 (7 bases). This receptor was taken from an adult with an advanced solid tumor such as melanoma, head and neck, liver or kidney cancer. The CDR3: CASNRASGGGEQFF. The CDR3 bases are TGTGCCAGCAATAGGGCATCGGGGGGCGGTGAGCAGTTCTTC.